The sample holds one count of the clone carrying this T cell receptor beta chain. The antigen remains undetermined. A much larger clone differs from this one at a single base, so this may be a read error. Total RNA and DNA came together from roughly 20-30 mg of bulk tissue without cell sorting. All of the tumor samples contained over 75% viable tumor cells. This sample was included in a study of tumor-infiltrating lymphocytes in primary liver carcinoma. Study details: With diameters of roughly 4 to 11 cm, tumors were stage T1-T3 N0M0.

Notes on the study in general: The study found tumor-adjacent and tumor-blood pairs overlapped less than tumor region pairs. The top-250-clone fraction was significantly higher in tumors than in blood (p = 0.039).

Total RNA amounting to around 530 ng was the source from which TCR beta cDNA was made with a constant-region primer. The TCR beta library was amplified through three nested multiplex PCR rounds in a modified ARM-PCR procedure. MiXCR was run by TCRdb on the multiplex PCR reads, yielding one entry per CDR3 protein. Among 100,000 or so distinct CDR3 sequences listed, 55% to 75% were seen once. The sequenced sample was liver tumor tissue from sampling region 5. Subset in this sample: tumor region T5, tumor centre. This receptor was obtained from a woman aged 60-75 years with primary liver carcinoma and hepatitis B virus infection.

The CDR3 here is CASSDDERSEDTQYF. The CDR3 region has the DNA TGTGCCAGCAGTGATGATGAGCGGAGTGAAGATACGCAGTATTTT. The genes are TRBV25-1 and TRBJ2-3, with a weak D call TRBD2 (5 bases). This CDR3 has 15 residues. Trimming took 3 bases from V and 5 from J, leaving 15 bases between them. In germline, CDR1 is MGHDK, CDR2 SYGVNS.